Many counts were recorded for the clone carrying this TCR beta chain. As yet, its antigen is unknown. With iRepertoire HTBI primers and Arm-PCR of CDR3 regions, TCR beta libraries were built. TCRdb passed the multiplex PCR reads through MiXCR, listing each CDR3 protein once. The sample shows 550,000 to 700,000 distinct CDR3 sequences, more than 15% of them seen only once. The CDR3 runs to 13 residues. V shed 5 bases and J shed 6 bases, with 14 bases lying between them. Germline assignment: CDR1 SGHAT and CDR2 FQNNGV. This record belongs to a study of regulatory T cells in long-lasting Graves disease. Study-level information: The study enrolled newly diagnosed Graves' patients on antithyroid drugs under 3 months.

Time point in this sample: newly diagnosed GD, antithyroid drugs for less than 3 months. PBMC-derived RNA was used for the TCR library. Study outcomes and limitations: Persistent Graves' patients showed reduced TCR diversity versus newly diagnosed patients.

This same sample was also taken into another study, of T cells in Graves' hyperthyroidism and ophthalmopathy. That study reports: Clinical symptoms, serum thyroxine, TRAb, thyroid ultrasound and orbital computed tomography informed diagnoses.

The material was peripheral blood mononuclear cells (PBMCs), obtained at new diagnosis, from a patient treated with antithyroid drugs. The chain has TRBV11-2 and TRBJ2-7; TRBD1 might be the D (7 bases). This clonotype was obtained from a man aged 18 to 30 with Graves disease. CDR3 loop: CASSNPRGVEQYF. CDR3 DNA: TGTGCCAGCAGCAATCCCAGGGGGGTCGAGCAGTACTTC.